The entry below describes one T cell receptor (beta chain). These data belong to a study of cytomegalovirus exposure and HLA in healthy donors. The V and J ends lost 5 bases and 8 bases respectively, with 15 bases between them. Germline values: CDR1 SEHNR, CDR2 FQNEAQ (reference sequence). The CDR3 is 14 amino acids. Primers included in the PCR were 60 Vbeta and 13 Jbeta primers. Libraries were prepared by immunoSEQ multiplex PCR; TCRdb keeps only in-frame clonotypes and omits some of them. The profile shows over 100,000 clones, around 79% of them singletons. The sequence was collected from a man aged 55 to 70 in good health and CMV-seropositive. Sequencing was done on a sample of PBMCs. J is TRBJ1-4 and V is TRBV7-9, with D maybe TRBD1 (6 bases). The CDR3: CASSHQGPEEKLFF. CDR3 coding DNA: TGTGCCAGCAGCCATCAGGGGCCGGAAGAAAAACTGTTTTTT.